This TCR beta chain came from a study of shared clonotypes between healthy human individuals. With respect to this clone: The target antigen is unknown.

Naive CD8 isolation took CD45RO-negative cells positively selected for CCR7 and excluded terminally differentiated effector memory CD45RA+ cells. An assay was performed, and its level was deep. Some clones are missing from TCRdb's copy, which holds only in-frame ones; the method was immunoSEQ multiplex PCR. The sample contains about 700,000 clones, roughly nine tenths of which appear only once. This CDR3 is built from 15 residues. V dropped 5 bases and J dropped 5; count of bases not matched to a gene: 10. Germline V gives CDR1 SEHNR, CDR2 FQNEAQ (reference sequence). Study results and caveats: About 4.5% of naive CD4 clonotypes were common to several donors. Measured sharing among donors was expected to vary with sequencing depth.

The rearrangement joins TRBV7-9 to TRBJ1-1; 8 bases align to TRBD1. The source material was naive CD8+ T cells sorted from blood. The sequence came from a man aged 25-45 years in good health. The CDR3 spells CASSLSAGGKTEAFF. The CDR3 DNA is TGTGCCAGCAGCCTAAGTGCAGGGGGCAAAACTGAAGCTTTCTTT.